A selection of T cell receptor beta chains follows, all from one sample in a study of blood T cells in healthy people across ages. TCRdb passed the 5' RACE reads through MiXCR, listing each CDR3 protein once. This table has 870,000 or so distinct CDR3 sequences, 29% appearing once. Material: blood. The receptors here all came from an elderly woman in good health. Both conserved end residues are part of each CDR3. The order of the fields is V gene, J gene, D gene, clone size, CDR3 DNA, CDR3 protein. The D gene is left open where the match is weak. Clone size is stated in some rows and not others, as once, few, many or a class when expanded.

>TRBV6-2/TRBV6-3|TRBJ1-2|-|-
TGTGCCAGCAGTCGGGTCAAAATTAACTATGGCTACACCTTC
CASSRVKINYGYTF
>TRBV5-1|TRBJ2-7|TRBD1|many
TGCGCCAGCAGCTTACAGGGGCCGAGCTCCTACGAGCAGTACTTC
CASSLQGPSSYEQYF
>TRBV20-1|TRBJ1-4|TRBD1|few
TGCAGTGCTAGAGTGTCCCGGGACAGGGGGGTGGGAGAAAAACTGTTTTTT
CSARVSRDRGVGEKLFF
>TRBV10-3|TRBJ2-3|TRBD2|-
TGTGCCATCAGTGACTCGACTAGCGGGGGAACAGATACGCAGTATTTT
CAISDSTSGGTDTQYF
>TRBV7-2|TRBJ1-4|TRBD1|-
TGTGCCAGCAGCTTAAGGGGACAGGTTTTGGGGACTAATGAAAAACTGTTTTTT
CASSLRGQVLGTNEKLFF
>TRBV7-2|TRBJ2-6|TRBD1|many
TGTGCCAGCAGCCCGACAGGGTCTGGGGCCAACGTCCTGACTTTC
CASSPTGSGANVLTF
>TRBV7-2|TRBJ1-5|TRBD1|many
TGTGCCAGCAGTTTGGTACAGGGGAGCAATCAGCCCCAGCATTTT
CASSLVQGSNQPQHF
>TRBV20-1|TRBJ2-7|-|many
TGCAGTGCTAGAGTTCCGGGATCCTCCTACGAGCAGTACTTC
CSARVPGSSYEQYF
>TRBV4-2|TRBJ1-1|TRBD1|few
TGTGCCAGCAGCCGTAATACAGGGGAGCGTACTGAAGCTTTCTTT
CASSRNTGERTEAFF
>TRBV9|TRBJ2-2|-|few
TGTGCCAGCAGCTCAGGGCAGGGATTGGCGAACACCGGGGAGCTGTTTTTT
CASSSGQGLANTGELFF
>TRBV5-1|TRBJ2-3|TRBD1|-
TGCGCCAGCAGCACCTCGACAGGGGCGTACACAGATACGCAGTATTTT
CASSTSTGAYTDTQYF
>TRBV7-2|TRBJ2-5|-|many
TGTGCCAGCACCCTTCGGGCTGGGGGACAAGAGACCCAGTACTTC
CASTLRAGGQETQYF
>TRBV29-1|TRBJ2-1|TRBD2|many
TGCAGCGCCCTAAGGGCTAGCGGGGACCTTTACAATGAGCAGTTCTTC
CSALRASGDLYNEQFF
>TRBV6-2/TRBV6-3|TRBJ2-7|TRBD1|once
TGTGCCAGCAGCAGAGGACAGGATAGCTACGAGCAGTACTTC
CASSRGQDSYEQYF
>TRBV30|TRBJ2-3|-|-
TGTGCCTGGAGTGTGAAGGTGGAGACGCAGTATTTT
CAWSVKVETQYF
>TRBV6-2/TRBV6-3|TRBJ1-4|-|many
TGTGCCAGCAGTTACCGGGCGACTGAAAAACTGTTTTTT
CASSYRATEKLFF
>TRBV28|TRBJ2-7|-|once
TGTGCCAGCAGGAGGGGGGGTGGCAACGAGCAGTACTTC
CASRRGGGNEQYF
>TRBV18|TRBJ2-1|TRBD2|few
TGTGCCAGCTCACCCGTAGCGGGGGCTAGGGATGAGCAGTTCTTC
CASSPVAGARDEQFF
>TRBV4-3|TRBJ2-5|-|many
TGCGCCAGCAGCCAATGGGACCACTTTGGCGAGACCCAGTACTTC
CASSQWDHFGETQYF
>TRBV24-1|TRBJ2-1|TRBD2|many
TGTGCCACCAGTGACACACTAGCGGGGGGCTACAATGAGCAGTTCTTC
CATSDTLAGGYNEQFF
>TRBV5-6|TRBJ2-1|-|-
TGTGCCAGCAGCTTTTTTAATGAGCAGTTCTTC
CASSFFNEQFF
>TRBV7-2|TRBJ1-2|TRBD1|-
TGTGCCAGCAGCTTAGGGGGGACGGACAGGCTCTATGGCTACACCTTC
CASSLGGTDRLYGYTF
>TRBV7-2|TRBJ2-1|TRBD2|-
TGTGCCAGCAGCCTAAGCGGGGGCTTCCCCGCTGAGCAGTTCTTC
CASSLSGGFPAEQFF
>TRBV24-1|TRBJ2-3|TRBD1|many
TGTGCCACCAGTGACCCTAACCCACAGGGGGGCCGGAGCACAGATACGCAGTATTTT
CATSDPNPQGGRSTDTQYF
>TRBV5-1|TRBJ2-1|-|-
TGCGCCAGCAGCTTGGTGGTCAGGGGTAGCGGGTCCCACAATGAGCAGTTCTTC
CASSLVVRGSGSHNEQFF
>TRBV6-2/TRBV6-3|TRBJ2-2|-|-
TGTGCCAGCAGTTACTCGGCGGGTGTTAACACCGGGGAGCTGTTTTTT
CASSYSAGVNTGELFF
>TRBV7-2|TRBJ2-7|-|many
TGTGCCAGCAGCCAAGGACAATTGTACGAGCAGTACTTC
CASSQGQLYEQYF
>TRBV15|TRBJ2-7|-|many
TGTGCCACCAGCAGAGGGGGTGGACGGAACAACTACGAGCAGTACTTC
CATSRGGGRNNYEQYF
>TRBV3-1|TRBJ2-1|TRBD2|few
TGTGCCAGCAGCCCTCTTGCGGGGGGGTTTTCCTACAATGAGCAGTTCTTC
CASSPLAGGFSYNEQFF
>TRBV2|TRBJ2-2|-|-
TGTGCCAGCAGTGTACTACAGACGAACACCGGGGAGCTGTTTTTT
CASSVLQTNTGELFF
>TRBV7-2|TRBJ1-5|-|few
TGTGCCAGCAGCTCGGGGCTGGCCAATCAGCCCCAGCATTTT
CASSSGLANQPQHF
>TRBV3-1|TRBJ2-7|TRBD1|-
TGTGCCAGCAGCCCACAAACCGGGACAGAGAATTACGAGCAGTACTTC
CASSPQTGTENYEQYF
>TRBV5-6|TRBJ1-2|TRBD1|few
TGTGCCAGCAGCCTTCGGACAGGGCTGGTTAACTATGGCTACACCTTC
CASSLRTGLVNYGYTF
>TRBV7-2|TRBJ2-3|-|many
TGTGCCAGCAGCATAGGGGACGGACGGAGGGGAGATACGCAGTATTTT
CASSIGDGRRGDTQYF
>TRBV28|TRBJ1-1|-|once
TGTGCCAGCAGTTTATCAGGACAGATCAGCACTGAAGCTTTCTTT
CASSLSGQISTEAFF
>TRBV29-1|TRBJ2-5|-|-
TGCAGCGTTGTCCAGCAGGGTCGTCAAGAGACCCAGTACTTC
CSVVQQGRQETQYF
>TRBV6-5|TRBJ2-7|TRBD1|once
TGTGCCAGCAGTTTCCTCCGGGACAGGGGACCCTACGAGCAGTACTTC
CASSFLRDRGPYEQYF
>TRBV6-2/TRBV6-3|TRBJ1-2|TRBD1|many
TGTGCCAGCAGTTACTCGGGACAGAATGGCTACACCTTC
CASSYSGQNGYTF
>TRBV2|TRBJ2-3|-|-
TGTGCCAGCAGTGAAGAGCGCACAGATACGCAGTATTTT
CASSEERTDTQYF
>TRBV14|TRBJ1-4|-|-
TGTGCCAGCAGCCGGGCCTTCAATGAAAAACTGTTTTTT
CASSRAFNEKLFF
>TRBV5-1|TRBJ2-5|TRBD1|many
TGCGCCAGCAGCTTGGATGGACAGGGGGCCGCGACCCAGTACTTC
CASSLDGQGAATQYF
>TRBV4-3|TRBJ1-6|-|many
TGCGCCAGCAGCCAAGATTCGGGGGTCAATTCACCCCTCCACTTT
CASSQDSGVNSPLHF
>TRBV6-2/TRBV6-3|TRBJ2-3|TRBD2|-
TGTGCCAGCAAGAACTTTAGCGGGGGGCCCATGAATACGCAGTATTTT
CASKNFSGGPMNTQYF
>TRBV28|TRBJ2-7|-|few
TGTGCCAGCAGTTTGCCATTTGGGAACTCCTACGAGCAGTACTTC
CASSLPFGNSYEQYF
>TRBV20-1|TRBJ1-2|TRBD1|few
TGCAGTGCTAACAATGAACAGGGGCTGGGAGGCTACACCTTC
CSANNEQGLGGYTF
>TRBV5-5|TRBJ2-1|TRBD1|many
TGTGCCAGCAGCTTTCGGGACAGGGGTTTCGATGAGCAGTTCTTC
CASSFRDRGFDEQFF
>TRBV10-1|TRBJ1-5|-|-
TGCGCCAGCAGTGGACATAGCAATCAGCCCCAGCATTTT
CASSGHSNQPQHF
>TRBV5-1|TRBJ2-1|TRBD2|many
TGCGCCAGCAGCCAGGGACTAGCGGGGGTTTCGGAGCAGTTCTTC
CASSQGLAGVSEQFF
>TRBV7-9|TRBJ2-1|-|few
TGTGCCAGCAGCCACCCACCTGGCCAGGCTGAGCAGTTCTTC
CASSHPPGQAEQFF
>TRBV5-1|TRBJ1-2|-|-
TGCGCCAGCAGCTTGGGAGACATGAAAAGCCTATCTGGCTACACCTTC
CASSLGDMKSLSGYTF
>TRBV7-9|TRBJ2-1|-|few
TGTGCCAGCAGCCCGGGGGCAGTTAGGGGCAATGAGCAGTTCTTC
CASSPGAVRGNEQFF
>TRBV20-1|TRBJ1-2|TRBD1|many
TGCAGTGCTAGACCCGGGACAGGGGTTAGAAAAAGCGGCTACACCTTC
CSARPGTGVRKSGYTF
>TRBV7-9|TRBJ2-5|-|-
TGTGCCAGCAGCGGTTACAGGCCCCAAGAGACCCAGTACTTC
CASSGYRPQETQYF